The 26 T cell receptor beta chains below come from one sample, sequenced in a study of blood T cell repertoires in COVID-19. Sequencing was performed with immunoSEQ multiplex PCR; in TCRdb, only in-frame clones are kept and a portion is missing. In the table there are hundreds of thousands of clones, 80% to 90% of which are singletons. Specimen: PBMCs or T cells enriched from blood (not recorded which). Receptors were obtained from a middle-aged man in a cohort exposed to, infected with or recovered from COVID-19 (not recorded which).

The rearrangement joins TRBV10-1 to TRBJ1-2; no definite D call. The CDR3 sequence is 12 residues long. Trimming pared 3 bases from V and 5 bases from J, leaving 7 bases between. Germline V gives CDR1 WNHNN, CDR2 SYGVQD (reference sequence). CDR3 in amino acids: CASSDLNYGYTF. CDR3 nucleotide sequence: TGCGCCAGCAGTGACCTTAATTATGGCTACACCTTC.

This clone came up a few times. The gene calls are TRBV19 and TRBJ1-5; possible D gene TRBD1, 5 bases. The CDR3 has 11 amino acids. From germline, CDR1 is LNHDA and CDR2 SQIVND (reference sequence). Trimming cost V 4 bases and J 7 bases, with 5 bases left between them. The CDR3 loop reads CASSRGQPQHF. DNA of the CDR3: TGTGCCAGTAGTAGGGGCCAGCCCCAGCATTTT. Full variable domain (missing parts from reference TRBV19 and TRBJ1-5): DGGITQSPKYLFRKEGQNVTLSCEQNLNHDAMYWYRQDPGQGLRLIYYSQIVNDFQKGDIAEGYSVSREKKESFPLTVTSAQKNPTAFYLCASSRGQPQHFGDGTRLSIL.

The chain combines TRBV10-3 with TRBJ2-3; TRBD2 is a possible D gene (6 bases). This CDR3 has 16 amino acids. Trimming shortened V by 2 bases and J by 2 bases, and 14 bases separated the two germline ends. CDR1 and CDR2 (germline): ENHRY, SYGVKD. CDR3 nucleotides: TGTGCCATCAGTGAGGGGGCAAGCGGGTTCACAGATACGCAGTATTTT. Protein product: CAISEGASGFTDTQYF.

The rearrangement joins TRBV18 to TRBJ2-2, with 8 bases lining up with TRBD1. With V trimmed by 3 bases and J by 0 bases, 3 bases remained unmatched. The germline CDR1 and CDR2 sequences are KGHSH and LQKENI. This CDR3 has 16 amino acids. CDR3 region: CASSPWTGPNTGELFF. CDR3 sequence (DNA): TGTGCCAGCTCACCTTGGACAGGGCCGAACACCGGGGAGCTGTTTTTT.

The chain is built from TRBV7-2 and TRBJ1-1, with 7 bases lining up with TRBD1. CDR3 size: 16 residues. J was trimmed by 2 bases and V by 5 bases; bases with no gene match: 11. Germline V gene data show CDR1 as SGHTA and CDR2 as FQGNSA. The CDR3 region has the DNA TGTGCCAGCAGCCGGAGGTGGGGACAGATAAACACTGAAGCTTTCTTT. This gives the protein CASSRRWGQINTEAFF. The full variable domain, its missing parts supplied by reference TRBV7-2 and TRBJ1-1, is GAGVSQSPSNKVTEKGKDVELRCDPISGHTALYWYRQSLGQGLEFLIYFQGNSAPDKSGLPSDRFSAERTGGSVSTLTIQRTQQEDSAVYLCASSRRWGQINTEAFFGQGTRLTVV.

The J gene is TRBJ2-7, the V gene TRBV6-1; 7 positions match TRBD2. The V segment lost 1 base and the J segment 2 bases; nucleotides outside the gene matches: 2. Germline-derived CDR1 and CDR2 are MNHNS and SASEGT. The CDR3 runs to 14 residues. The DNA of the CDR3 is TGTGCCAGCAGTGAAGGTACTAGCGCCTACGAGCAGTACTTC. Protein sequence: CASSEGTSAYEQYF.

This chain uses TRBV6-1 with TRBJ1-3; the D gene is possibly TRBD1 (5 bases). The CDR3 is made up of 15 amino acids. The germline CDR1 and CDR2 sequences are MNHNS and SASEGT. The V and J ends lost 1 base and 3 bases respectively, with 10 bases between them. The CDR3 spells CASSEVGGGGNTIYF. The CDR3 bases are TGTGCCAGCAGTGAAGTGGGGGGTGGTGGAAACACCATATATTTT.

This clone has just one count. The chain is built from TRBV20-1 and TRBJ2-3; 8 positions match TRBD2. Losses at the gene ends were 4 bases for V and 9 bases for J; bases not matched to a gene: 3. The CDR3 is made up of 11 amino acids. Germline loops: CDR1 DFQATT, CDR2 SNEGSKA (reference sequence). The CDR3 is CSATGTRTQYF. DNA of the CDR3: TGCAGTGCTACCGGGACTAGGACGCAGTATTTT.

The rearrangement uses TRBV27 and TRBJ2-5; 12 nucleotides agree with TRBD2. Looked up from germline, CDR1 is MNHEY and CDR2 is SMNVEV (reference sequence). With V trimmed by 0 bases and J by 5 bases, 13 bases remained unmatched. This CDR3 is 19 amino acids long. The CDR3 region is CASSLSALTSGRGGETQYF. CDR3 nucleotides: TGTGCCAGCAGTTTATCGGCCCTGACTAGCGGGAGAGGTGGGGAGACCCAGTACTTC.

The V call is TRBV15, the J call TRBJ2-1, with D unresolved. The CDR3 consists of 14 residues. The germline V gene encodes CDR1 LNHNV and CDR2 YYDKDF (reference sequence). Trimming took 9 bases from V and 0 from J, leaving 12 bases between them. CDR3 amino acids: CATRLPSSYNEQFF. The CDR3 DNA reads as TGTGCCACTCGACTCCCTAGCTCCTACAATGAGCAGTTCTTC.

This clone was observed once. This chain connects TRBV5-1 to TRBJ1-2, with D perhaps matching TRBD1 (5 bases). The CDR3 covers 16 residues. CDR1 and CDR2 from the germline V gene are SGHRS and YFSETQ. Trimming shortened V by 0 bases and J by 2 bases, and 14 bases separated the two germline ends. CDR3 nucleotides: TGCGCCAGCAGCTTGGCCATCGGGGGAACGAACTATGGCTACACCTTC. Protein sequence: CASSLAIGGTNYGYTF. Combining the CDR3 with reference TRBV5-1 and TRBJ1-2 gives the whole variable domain KAGVTQTPRYLIKTRGQQVTLSCSPISGHRSVSWYQQTPGQGLQFLFEYFSETQRNKGNFPGRFSGRQFSNSRSEMNVSTLELGDSALYLCASSLAIGGTNYGYTFGSGTRLTVV.

The chain has TRBV10-3 and TRBJ2-7; D possibly corresponds to TRBD1 (6 bases). Germline V gene sequence: CDR1 ENHRY, CDR2 SYGVKD. The CDR3 is made up of 12 amino acids. The germline V and J ends were trimmed by 2 bases and 4 bases, with 6 bases remaining between them. The CDR3, as DNA: TGTGCCATCAGTGAGACAGGGTACGAGCAGTACTTC. It encodes CAISETGYEQYF.

The V and J genes are TRBV4-2 and TRBJ2-1, with 10 nucleotides matching TRBD2. This CDR3 is 16 amino acids long. V shed 4 bases and J 8 bases; nucleotides not matched to a gene: 11. Germline V CDR1 and CDR2: LGHNA, YNFKEQ. The chain's CDR3 is CASSLDSSGSLYEQFF. As DNA, the CDR3 is TGTGCCAGCAGCCTGGACTCTAGCGGGAGTTTGTATGAGCAGTTCTTC.

V is TRBV28 and J is TRBJ1-6; no clear D. Trimming removed 2 bases at V and 5 bases at J, with 7 bases between. The CDR3 consists of 14 residues. Germline V CDR1 and CDR2: MDHEN, SYDVKM. Here the CDR3 DNA reads TGTGCCAGCAGTTTACGACATGATAATTCACCCCTCCACTTT. The encoded protein is CASSLRHDNSPLHF.

V usage is TRBV28 and J usage is TRBJ2-1; the match to TRBD1 covers 8 bases. V lost 2 bases to trimming and J lost 8 bases; unmatched junction nucleotides: 5. Germline V gene lookup returns CDR1 MDHEN and CDR2 SYDVKM. The CDR3 covers 14 residues. The CDR3 coding sequence is TGTGCCAGCAGTTTAAACCAGGGGGCCCATGAGCAGTTCTTC. Encoded protein: CASSLNQGAHEQFF.

The V and J genes are TRBV29-1 and TRBJ1-2, with 8 nucleotides matching TRBD1. Germline loops: CDR1 SQVTM, CDR2 ANQGSEA. This CDR3 contains 14 residues. V shed 4 bases, J shed 7 bases, and the junction held 11 bases outside the gene matches. CDR3 DNA sequence: TGCAGCGTTGCAAAGACAGGGGTATTTGGTGGCTACACCTTC. It encodes CSVAKTGVFGGYTF.

The V and J genes are TRBV6-5 and TRBJ2-7, with D perhaps TRBD1 (5 bases). Trimming removed 0 bases from V and 4 bases from J, with 16 bases in between. The length of the CDR3 is 16 residues. Germline V gene data show CDR1 as MNHEY and CDR2 as SVGAGI. CDR3 region: CASSYSRGRGTYEQYF. CDR3 bases: TGTGCCAGCAGTTACTCGAGAGGTAGGGGCACGTACGAGCAGTACTTC.

The chain employs TRBV5-1 and TRBJ1-4; 10 nucleotides match TRBD1. Germline-derived CDR1 and CDR2 are SGHRS and YFSETQ. V gave up 3 bases and J gave up 5 bases; unmatched junction bases: 1. The CDR3 consists of 14 residues. The CDR3 loop reads CASSSGQGNEKLFF. In DNA, the CDR3 is TGCGCCAGCAGCTCGGGACAGGGGAATGAAAAACTGTTTTTT.

This chain connects TRBV3-1 (or the pseudogene TRBV3-2) to TRBJ2-3, with 11 nucleotides matching TRBD2. The CDR3 sequence is 17 residues long. V lost 1 base to trimming and J lost 6 bases; unmatched junction nucleotides: 9. From germline, CDR1 is LGHDT and CDR2 YNNKEL (reference sequence). The CDR3 loop is CASSQVPIAGGSDTQYF. The CDR3 nucleotides read TGTGCCAGCAGCCAAGTTCCAATAGCGGGAGGGTCGGATACGCAGTATTTT.

The chain is built from TRBV18 and TRBJ2-7, with D possibly TRBD1 on 5 matching bases. The V and J ends lost 8 bases and 2 bases respectively, with 13 bases between them. The CDR3 has 13 residues. CDR1 is KGHSH, CDR2 LQKENI, per germline. CDR3: CASHAGLTYEQYF. In DNA form, the CDR3 reads TGTGCCAGCCACGCAGGGTTAACCTACGAGCAGTACTTC.

The V gene is TRBV28, the J gene TRBJ1-1; 7 positions agree with TRBD1. Trimming cost V 4 bases and J 5 bases; bases outside gene matches: 7. The CDR3 covers 14 residues. Germline-derived CDR1 and CDR2 are MDHEN and SYDVKM. CDR3 in DNA: TGTGCCAGCAGTTCCCACGACAGGGTGACTGAAGCTTTCTTT. Encoded protein: CASSSHDRVTEAFF.

V gene TRBV27 combines with J gene TRBJ1-1, with D possibly matching TRBD1 (5 bases). The CDR3 sequence is 13 residues long. Germline assignment: CDR1 MNHEY and CDR2 SMNVEV (reference sequence). V lost 5 bases to trimming and J lost 3 bases, with 10 bases between them. The CDR3 here is CASSPSRDTEAFF. In nucleotides, the CDR3 is TGTGCCAGCAGTCCCTCCAGGGACACTGAAGCTTTCTTT.

CDR3 protein: CASSLYPQGSEQYF. In nucleotides, the CDR3 is TGTGCCAGCAGTTTATACCCCCAAGGGAGCGAGCAGTACTTC. The chain has TRBV27 and TRBJ2-7; possibly TRBD2 for D (5 bases). Germline CDR1 MNHEY, CDR2 SMNVEV (reference sequence). The CDR3 contains 14 residues. Trimming shortened V by 1 base and J by 6 bases, and 13 bases separated the two germline ends.

This sequence joins TRBV2 and TRBJ2-3; D is perhaps TRBD2 (5 bases). The CDR3 length is 14 residues. Trimming cost V 3 bases and J 3 bases, with 10 bases left between them. Germline values: CDR1 SNHLY, CDR2 FYNNEI. The CDR3 sequence is CASSETTGTDTQYF. CDR3 coding DNA: TGTGCCAGCAGTGAGACTACCGGAACAGATACGCAGTATTTT.

The rearrangement links TRBV5-6 to TRBJ1-1; D gene ambiguous. Trimming left V 4 bases short and J 3 bases short, with 7 bases between. This CDR3 contains 12 residues. Per germline, CDR1 SGHDT and CDR2 YYEEEE. The CDR3: CASSLGYTEAFF. The DNA of the CDR3 is TGTGCCAGCAGCCTAGGATACACTGAAGCTTTCTTT.

The CDR3 DNA is TGCGCCAGCAGCAAGGACCTTCCCGGGGGGACTGAAGCTTTCTTT. This codes for CASSKDLPGGTEAFF. The chain links TRBV5-1 to TRBJ1-1; weak D call: TRBD1 (5 bases). The V gene lost 4 bases and the J gene lost 5 bases, with 18 bases spanning the gap. The V gene's germline CDR1 is SGHRS and CDR2 YFSETQ. The CDR3 has 15 residues.